The 14 T cell receptor beta chains in this list originate from one sample, sequenced in a study of Ad26.COV2.S vaccination and SARS-CoV-2 variants. Repertoires were generated with immunoSEQ multiplex PCR, while TCRdb's copy carries only in-frame clones and drops some. This sample has about 180,000 clones; roughly nine tenths occur once, and the top ten carry about 5.9%. The sequences come from peripheral blood, collected after recovery from COVID-19. Source of these receptors: a human donor who had recovered from COVID-19.

V is TRBV10-1 and J is TRBJ2-7; perhaps D is TRBD1 or TRBD2 (5 bases each). Per germline, CDR1 WNHNN and CDR2 SYGVQD (reference sequence). The CDR3 length is 14 residues. V was cut by 5 bases and J by 9 bases, with 20 bases left in between. The CDR3 DNA reads TGCGCCAGCAGTCGTTCCGACTGGGGCGGAGGGCAGTACTTC. The encoded protein is CASSRSDWGGGQYF.

The V gene is TRBV7-8, the J gene TRBJ1-6; TRBD1 aligns across 10 bases. With 0 bases clipped from V and 8 bases from J, the junction kept 4 bases outside the gene matches. The germline V gene has CDR1 SGHVS and CDR2 FQNEAQ. The CDR3 loop spans 16 amino acids. CDR3 coding DNA: TGTGCCAGCAGCTTAGCCCGACAGGGGGCATATTCACCCCTCCACTTT. It is translated as CASSLARQGAYSPLHF.

This clone has only one observation. This chain joins TRBV24-1 and TRBJ2-1, with D tentatively TRBD1 (6 bases). This CDR3 has 12 amino acids. Germline lookup yields CDR1 KGHDR and CDR2 SFDVKD. The V and J ends lost 1 base and 15 bases respectively, with 12 bases between them. The CDR3 sequence is CATSDLQGFSFF. The CDR3, as DNA: TGTGCCACCAGTGATTTACAGGGTTTTTCGTTCTTC.

This clone occurred a few times. V is TRBV4-1 and J is TRBJ2-7, with a tentative D call TRBD1 (6 bases). CDR1 is MGHRA and CDR2 is YSYEKL in the germline V gene. The CDR3 is made up of 15 amino acids. Trimming removed 0 bases from V and 3 bases from J, with 12 bases in between. CDR3: CASSQEDGQYYEQYF. DNA of the CDR3: TGCGCCAGCAGCCAAGAGGACGGACAGTACTACGAGCAGTACTTC.

This chain joins TRBV6-5 and TRBJ1-2; no definite D call. This CDR3 comprises 15 residues. V was clipped by 8 bases and J by 4 bases, with 20 bases between them. CDR1 is MNHEY and CDR2 is SVGAGI in the germline V gene. CDR3 nucleotide sequence: TGTGCCAGCGATAGGAGCATTTCCGAGAGCTATGGCTACACCTTC. This codes for CASDRSISESYGYTF.

V is TRBV11-1 and J is TRBJ2-5; D remains ambiguous. The V end was cut by 1 base, the J end by 5 bases, with 8 bases between. Germline V gives CDR1 SGHAT, CDR2 FQDESV (reference sequence). The CDR3 consists of 13 residues. The CDR3 nucleotides are TGTGCCAGCAGCTTAGTCCGAGACGAGACCCAGTACTTC. Its protein product is CASSLVRDETQYF.

V gene TRBV19 combines with J gene TRBJ2-3; D is undetermined. V lost 4 bases to trimming and J lost 3 bases, with 2 bases between them. The CDR3 contains 11 residues. The germline CDR1 and CDR2 sequences are LNHDA and SQIVND (reference sequence). The CDR3 loop is CASSNTDTQYF. The DNA for the CDR3 is TGTGCCAGTAGTAATACAGATACGCAGTATTTT.

The chain combines TRBV2 with TRBJ1-1, with a tentative D call TRBD1 (6 bases). CDR3 length: 14 residues. V lost 1 base and J lost 10, with 16 bases in between. CDR1 is SNHLY and CDR2 is FYNNEI in the germline V gene. This chain's CDR3 is CASSEVQGYGGAFF. The DNA for the CDR3 is TGTGCCAGCAGTGAAGTTCAGGGGTATGGCGGAGCTTTCTTT. Based on the CDR3 plus reference TRBV2 and TRBJ1-1, the full variable domain is EPEVTQTPSHQVTQMGQEVILRCVPISNHLYFYWYRQILGQKVEFLVSFYNNEISEKSEIFDDQFSVERPDGSNFTLKIRSTKLEDSAMYFCASSEVQGYGGAFFGQGTRLTVV.

This chain uses TRBV28 with TRBJ1-2; 7 nucleotides align to TRBD1. Germline CDR1 MDHEN, CDR2 SYDVKM. This CDR3 comprises 14 residues. J gave up 4 bases and V 2 bases, and 4 bases lay outside the gene matches. This CDR3 is CASSLRGRGYGYTF. The CDR3 bases are TGTGCCAGCAGTTTAAGGGGGCGGGGCTATGGCTACACCTTC.

This clone appeared once. The chain combines TRBV6-6 with TRBJ2-2, with D perhaps TRBD1 or TRBD2 (5 bases each). This CDR3 is 13 amino acids long. V lost 5 bases, J lost 4 bases, and 8 bases lay in between. Germline CDR1 is MNHNY and CDR2 is SVGAGI (reference sequence). The CDR3 DNA follows: TGTGCCAGCAGTGTGGGACCCACCGGGGAGCTGTTTTTT. Protein: CASSVGPTGELFF.

V and J are TRBV6-5 and TRBJ2-5; D is unclear. V lost 8 bases, J lost 5 bases, and 6 bases lay in between. This CDR3 has 10 amino acids. Per germline, CDR1 MNHEY and CDR2 SVGAGI. In DNA, the CDR3 is TGTGCCAGCGTTGACGAGACCCAGTACTTC. Amino acid sequence: CASVDETQYF.

The rearrangement links TRBV6-5 to TRBJ2-7; D remains ambiguous. Germline V gene lookup returns CDR1 MNHEY and CDR2 SVGAGI. The ends were cut back, 3 bases at V and 7 bases at J, with 13 bases in the middle. The CDR3 sequence is 13 residues long. CDR3 bases: TGTGCCAGCAGTTATTCGGACGGATTGGAGCAGTACTTC. As protein: CASSYSDGLEQYF.

The chain employs TRBV5-1 and TRBJ2-3, with 7 bases fitting TRBD2. This CDR3 is built from 15 residues. V shed 4 bases, J shed 0 bases, and the junction held 5 bases outside the gene matches. Germline values: CDR1 SGHRS, CDR2 YFSETQ. CDR3 DNA: TGCGCCAGCAGCCCCTCTAGCGGTAGCACAGATACGCAGTATTTT. This gives the protein CASSPSSGSTDTQYF.

This rearrangement joins TRBV5-4 to TRBJ2-7; maybe TRBD1 (5 bases). This CDR3 is built from 13 residues. Trimming removed 0 bases at V and 5 bases at J, with 9 bases between. Germline CDR1 and CDR2: SGHNT and YYREEE (reference sequence). CDR3 region: CASSLAGIDEQYF. The CDR3 bases are TGTGCCAGCAGCTTGGCAGGGATCGACGAGCAGTACTTC.